A selection of T cell receptor beta chains follows, all from one sample in a study of cytomegalovirus exposure and HLA in healthy donors. TCRdb's table, derived via immunoSEQ multiplex PCR, lists solely in-frame clones and lacks some. The table lists under 75,000 clones, just under 75% of them singletons. The sequencing sample was made of PBMCs. The receptors originated from a human donor in good health. Each CDR3 is given with its conserved first and last residue. Fields, in order: D gene, V gene, J gene, clone size, CDR3 protein, CDR3 DNA. The D gene is left open where the match is weak. Expanded clones are given a class, and other clones once, few, many or no size at all.

d_call: NA
v_call: TRBV5-1
j_call: TRBJ1-6
clone_size: once
cdr3_aa: CASSAVNSPLHF
cdr3_nt: TGCGCCAGCAGCGCGGTCAATTCACCCCTCCACTTT

d_call: TRBD2
v_call: TRBV7-9
j_call: TRBJ2-1
clone_size: NA
cdr3_aa: CASSRLAGGKNEQFF
cdr3_nt: TGTGCCAGCAGCAGACTAGCGGGAGGGAAGAATGAGCAGTTCTTC

d_call: NA
v_call: TRBV5-6
j_call: TRBJ1-1
clone_size: NA
cdr3_aa: CASSTRIRGIKNTEAFF
cdr3_nt: TGTGCCAGCAGCACCCGGATACGGGGGATCAAGAACACTGAAGCTTTCTTT

d_call: TRBD1
v_call: TRBV4-1
j_call: TRBJ1-2
clone_size: NA
cdr3_aa: CASSRQGRVGTGDNYGYTF
cdr3_nt: TGCGCCAGCAGCAGACAAGGAAGAGTAGGGACAGGGGATAACTATGGCTACACCTTC

d_call: TRBD1
v_call: TRBV30
j_call: TRBJ1-3
clone_size: NA
cdr3_aa: CAWRKQGALSGNTIYF
cdr3_nt: TGTGCCTGGAGAAAACAGGGGGCCCTCTCTGGAAACACCATATATTTT

d_call: TRBD1
v_call: TRBV7-9
j_call: TRBJ2-1
clone_size: NA
cdr3_aa: CASSSNDRGWGYNEQFF
cdr3_nt: TGTGCCAGCAGCTCAAACGACAGGGGATGGGGTTACAATGAGCAGTTCTTC

d_call: TRBD2
v_call: TRBV5-1
j_call: TRBJ2-3
clone_size: NA
cdr3_aa: CASSFLAGKGTDTQYF
cdr3_nt: TGCGCCAGCAGCTTTCTAGCGGGGAAGGGCACAGATACGCAGTATTTT

d_call: TRBD1
v_call: TRBV14
j_call: TRBJ1-2
clone_size: NA
cdr3_aa: CASSRQGGYGYTF
cdr3_nt: TGTGCCAGCAGCCGACAGGGCGGCTATGGCTACACCTTC

d_call: TRBD1
v_call: TRBV6-1
j_call: TRBJ1-1
clone_size: NA
cdr3_aa: CASTLGQDTEAFF
cdr3_nt: TGTGCCAGCACCCTGGGACAGGACACTGAAGCTTTCTTT

d_call: NA
v_call: TRBV30
j_call: TRBJ1-1
clone_size: NA
cdr3_aa: CAWKFVGGATEAFF
cdr3_nt: TGTGCCTGGAAGTTCGTAGGTGGGGCCACTGAAGCTTTCTTT

d_call: TRBD2
v_call: TRBV29-1
j_call: TRBJ2-1
clone_size: NA
cdr3_aa: CSVSKSSGSYNEQFF
cdr3_nt: TGCAGCGTTTCCAAATCTAGCGGGAGCTACAATGAGCAGTTCTTC

d_call: TRBD1
v_call: TRBV7-9
j_call: TRBJ2-1
clone_size: NA
cdr3_aa: CASSLADRVNEQFF
cdr3_nt: TGTGCCAGCAGCTTAGCCGACAGGGTCAATGAGCAGTTCTTC

d_call: NA
v_call: TRBV6-4
j_call: TRBJ2-2
clone_size: few
cdr3_aa: CASSDDEETGELFF
cdr3_nt: TGTGCCAGCAGTGACGATGAGGAAACCGGGGAGCTGTTTTTT

d_call: NA
v_call: TRBV2
j_call: TRBJ1-5
clone_size: NA
cdr3_aa: CASSEAGGLSSNQPQHF
cdr3_nt: TGTGCCAGCAGTGAAGCGGGAGGCCTGTCTAGCAATCAGCCCCAGCATTTT

d_call: NA
v_call: TRBV2
j_call: TRBJ1-1
clone_size: NA
cdr3_aa: CASSRGEYTEAFF
cdr3_nt: TGTGCCAGCAGTCGGGGGGAGTACACTGAAGCTTTCTTT

d_call: NA
v_call: TRBV28
j_call: TRBJ2-1
clone_size: NA
cdr3_aa: CASSILALTGGEQFF
cdr3_nt: TGTGCCAGCAGCATCCTAGCGTTGACTGGCGGTGAGCAGTTCTTC

d_call: NA
v_call: TRBV19
j_call: TRBJ2-2
clone_size: NA
cdr3_aa: CASSDRRGYYGELFF
cdr3_nt: TGTGCCAGTAGTGATCGCCGGGGGTATTACGGGGAGCTGTTTTTT

d_call: TRBD1
v_call: TRBV4-1
j_call: TRBJ2-3
clone_size: NA
cdr3_aa: CASSQDTGADTQYF
cdr3_nt: TGCGCCAGCAGCCAAGACACAGGGGCAGATACGCAGTATTTT

d_call: TRBD1
v_call: TRBV18
j_call: TRBJ2-7
clone_size: NA
cdr3_aa: CASFYRGADHEQYF
cdr3_nt: TGTGCCAGCTTTTACAGGGGGGCGGACCACGAGCAGTACTTC

d_call: NA
v_call: TRBV10-3
j_call: TRBJ2-7
clone_size: NA
cdr3_aa: CAIAGLANYEQYF
cdr3_nt: TGTGCCATCGCGGGGCTAGCGAACTACGAGCAGTACTTC

d_call: TRBD1
v_call: TRBV2
j_call: TRBJ1-1
clone_size: NA
cdr3_aa: CASKEGTGASEAFF
cdr3_nt: TGTGCCAGCAAGGAGGGGACAGGAGCTTCTGAAGCTTTCTTT

d_call: NA
v_call: TRBV15
j_call: TRBJ1-1
clone_size: few
cdr3_aa: CATSSRLVNTEAFF
cdr3_nt: TGTGCCACCAGCAGCCGCCTAGTGAACACTGAAGCTTTCTTT

d_call: NA
v_call: TRBV18
j_call: TRBJ2-7
clone_size: NA
cdr3_aa: CASSLDRSSYEQYF
cdr3_nt: TGTGCCAGCTCTCTCGACAGGAGCTCCTACGAGCAGTACTTC

d_call: TRBD1
v_call: TRBV6-1
j_call: TRBJ2-7
clone_size: NA
cdr3_aa: CASIARSRGRNEQYF
cdr3_nt: TGTGCCAGCATCGCAAGGTCCAGGGGGCGCAACGAGCAGTACTTC

d_call: TRBD1
v_call: TRBV14
j_call: TRBJ1-4
clone_size: NA
cdr3_aa: CASSHRTGEEKLFF
cdr3_nt: TGTGCCAGCAGCCACCGGACAGGGGAGGAAAAACTGTTTTTT

d_call: TRBD2
v_call: TRBV9
j_call: TRBJ2-7
clone_size: NA
cdr3_aa: CASGSGRDEQYF
cdr3_nt: TGTGCCAGCGGAAGCGGGAGGGACGAGCAGTACTTC